One and the same sample provided the 20 T cell receptor beta chains below, sequenced in a study of blood T cell repertoires in COVID-19 (dated by TCRdb to about 2020). The method was the immunoSEQ multiplex PCR assay. What TCRdb holds here is the immuneACCESS table cut down to in-frame rearrangements. Part of the clones is not present; checked against another copy, under half of the missing clones reflect an unresolved V gene, and the others are unexplained. This sample comprises roughly 200,000 clones, about 95% of them detected only once. The ten largest clones add up to 0.76% of the sample. Sequencing was performed on peripheral blood. All receptors derive from a young man with COVID-19, enrolled during active disease.

The gene calls are TRBV2 and TRBJ2-4; 9 nucleotides line up with TRBD2. From germline, CDR1 is SNHLY and CDR2 FYNNEI. The CDR3 runs 17 residues. Unmatched junction bases numbered 10, after V lost 6 bases and J lost 1 base. CDR3 loop: CASSSRRGGQAKNIQYF. The CDR3 DNA reads TGTGCCAGCAGCTCGCGGCGGGGGGGCCAGGCCAAAAACATTCAGTACTTC. Full variable domain (outside the CDR3, taken from reference TRBV2 and TRBJ2-4): EPEVTQTPSHQVTQMGQEVILRCVPISNHLYFYWYRQILGQKVEFLVSFYNNEISEKSEIFDDQFSVERPDGSNFTLKIRSTKLEDSAMYFCASSSRRGGQAKNIQYFGAGTRLSVL.

V and J are TRBV19 and TRBJ2-5; maybe TRBD1 (6 bases). Deletions cut 8 bases from V and 3 bases from J, with 19 bases between. CDR1 LNHDA and CDR2 SQIVND come from the germline V gene (reference sequence). The CDR3 has 15 amino acids. In DNA form, the CDR3 reads TGTGCCAGTCGCCGGACAGCCCCAGAAAAAGAGACCCAGTACTTC. This codes for CASRRTAPEKETQYF.

This sequence joins TRBV19 and TRBJ1-3, with 7 bases fitting TRBD1. Germline V gene lookup returns CDR1 LNHDA and CDR2 SQIVND (reference sequence). V lost 1 base and J lost 5; bases outside the gene matches: 5. CDR3 length equals 15 residues. The CDR3 spells CASSIGGTDRNTIYF. The CDR3 nucleotides read TGTGCCAGTAGTATAGGAGGGACAGATAGAAACACCATATATTTT.

Here the CDR3 reads CASRGTGIAGELFF. The CDR3 DNA reads as TGTGCCAGCCGTGGGACAGGGATCGCCGGGGAGCTGTTTTTT. This chain connects TRBV19 to TRBJ2-2, with 9 bases that match TRBD1. The CDR3 sequence is 14 residues long. The germline V gene encodes CDR1 LNHDA and CDR2 SQIVND (reference sequence). V lost 9 bases, J lost 6 bases, and 8 bases stayed unmatched.

The genes are TRBV5-4 and TRBJ1-4; 11 positions match TRBD1. The CDR3 is 18 residues long. V lost 4 bases to trimming and J lost 1 base; unmatched junction nucleotides: 9. The germline V gene encodes CDR1 SGHNT and CDR2 YYREEE (reference sequence). The CDR3 sequence is CASSPPPGTGGTNEKLFF. The DNA of the CDR3 is TGTGCCAGCAGCCCACCCCCAGGGACAGGGGGAACTAATGAAAAACTGTTTTTT.

The chain recombines TRBV3-1 (or the pseudogene TRBV3-2) with TRBJ1-2; the D gene is possibly TRBD1 (5 bases). CDR1 is LGHDT and CDR2 is YNNKEL in the germline V gene (reference sequence). The CDR3 spans 14 residues. V was shortened by 4 bases and J by 1 base, with 10 bases between the two germline ends. CDR3 amino acids: CASSPPDSNYGYTF. CDR3 in DNA: TGTGCCAGCAGCCCCCCCGACAGTAACTATGGCTACACCTTC.

CDR3 nucleotide sequence: TGTGCCAGCAGCCCCCTGGGGCATTTAAAGGACTATGGCTACACCTTC. Its translation: CASSPLGHLKDYGYTF. V usage is TRBV11-2 and J usage is TRBJ1-2; tentatively, D is TRBD1 (5 bases). Germline lookup yields CDR1 SGHAT and CDR2 FQNNGV. The CDR3 is 16 residues long. With 5 bases removed from V and 3 bases from J, the gap between germline ends came to 19 bases.

The gene calls are TRBV3-1 (or the pseudogene TRBV3-2) and TRBJ2-3, with D possibly matching TRBD1 (5 bases). V lost 0 bases and J 8 bases, leaving 12 bases between the germline ends. The CDR3 is made up of 14 amino acids. In germline, CDR1 is LGHDT, CDR2 YNNKEL (reference sequence). CDR3 in DNA: TGTGCCAGCAGCCAAGAGAGCCCGCAGGGTACGCAGTATTTT. Protein product: CASSQESPQGTQYF.

The V gene is TRBV12-3 or TRBV12-4, the J gene TRBJ1-2; 9 positions agree with TRBD1. The V and J ends lost 3 bases and 8 bases, in that order; junction bases with no gene match: 4. The CDR3 loop spans 13 amino acids. CDR3 protein: CASSFGGTGGYTF. DNA for the CDR3: TGTGCCAGCAGTTTCGGGGGGACAGGGGGCTACACCTTC.

The chain employs TRBV15 and TRBJ1-3, with a possible D match to TRBD1 (6 bases). The CDR3 runs to 16 residues. Germline lookup yields CDR1 LNHNV and CDR2 YYDKDF (reference sequence). With 3 bases removed from V and 0 bases from J, the gap between germline ends came to 12 bases. Here the CDR3 reads CATSRKGGSSGNTIYF. The DNA of the CDR3 is TGTGCCACCAGCAGGAAAGGGGGTTCCTCTGGAAACACCATATATTTT.

This clone has just a few counts. The chain couples TRBV19 to TRBJ2-7; perhaps TRBD1 as D (6 bases). Trimming removed 1 base from V and 4 bases from J, with 11 bases in between. CDR3 length: 14 amino acids. CDR1 is LNHDA and CDR2 is SQIVND in the germline V gene (reference sequence). CDR3 DNA sequence: TGTGCCAGTAGTATAGGGTACAGGGCTTACGAGCAGTACTTC. It codes for CASSIGYRAYEQYF.

The chain recombines TRBV29-1 with TRBJ2-5, with D perhaps TRBD2 (5 bases). From germline, CDR1 is SQVTM and CDR2 ANQGSEA. Trimming removed 4 bases from V and 7 bases from J, with 19 bases in between. CDR3 size: 14 residues. This CDR3 reads CSVGEGPLSGTQYF. CDR3 bases: TGCAGCGTTGGTGAGGGTCCCCTAAGTGGGACCCAGTACTTC.

The rearrangement uses TRBV7-9 and TRBJ2-2, with TRBD2 matching 8 bases. CDR3 length: 18 residues. The germline CDR1 and CDR2 sequences are SEHNR and FQNEAQ (reference sequence). V lost 1 base and J lost 5; bases outside the gene matches: 12. CDR3 protein: CASSLVGSGARGTGELFF. In DNA, the CDR3 is TGTGCCAGCAGCTTAGTTGGTAGCGGGGCCCGAGGGACCGGGGAGCTGTTTTTT.

The gene calls are TRBV5-1 and TRBJ2-3, with 13 bases identical to TRBD2. The germline V gene has CDR1 SGHRS and CDR2 YFSETQ. The CDR3 loop spans 18 amino acids. V gave up 4 bases and J gave up 5 bases; unmatched junction bases: 13. CDR3 sequence reads: CASSVGTSGEPFRDTQYF. DNA for the CDR3: TGCGCCAGCAGCGTCGGGACTAGCGGGGAACCCTTCAGAGATACGCAGTATTTT.

This clone has more than one count but fewer than ten. The chain links TRBV10-3 to TRBJ1-6; D gene uncertain. The V end lost 2 bases, the J end lost 0 bases, and 8 bases lay between the germline ends. Germline loops: CDR1 ENHRY, CDR2 SYGVKD. The CDR3 length is 16 residues. The CDR3 DNA reads TGTGCCATCAGTGAGGGCGGAACCTCCTATAATTCACCCCTCCACTTT. This gives the protein CAISEGGTSYNSPLHF.

The chain combines TRBV9 with TRBJ2-3; 7 bases map to TRBD1. Germline values: CDR1 SGDLS, CDR2 YYNGEE. The V and J ends lost 3 bases and 4 bases, in that order; junction bases with no gene match: 11. CDR3 size: 16 residues. The CDR3 nucleotides are TGTGCCAGCAGCGCCGGGACAGCCTTAAATGCAGATACGCAGTATTTT. Translating gives CASSAGTALNADTQYF.

The chain has TRBV4-1 and TRBJ1-4; 9 nucleotides line up with TRBD1. The CDR3 is 20 amino acids. V lost 1 base to trimming and J lost 2 bases; unmatched junction nucleotides: 14. Germline loops: CDR1 MGHRA, CDR2 YSYEKL. Written as DNA, the CDR3 is TGCGCCAGCAGCCAAGCCCGGGACAGGGCGTTTTTCTTCACTAATGAAAAACTGTTTTTT. It specifies CASSQARDRAFFFTNEKLFF.

The CDR3 DNA sequence: TGCGCCAGCTCACGGCGGTTACCCTACGAGCAGTACTTC. Translated, it gives CASSRRLPYEQYF. The chain recombines TRBV23-1 with TRBJ2-7; D unresolved. TRBV23-1 counts as an open reading frame of uncertain function. V shed 8 bases and J shed 2 bases, with 13 bases lying between them. The CDR3 loop spans 13 amino acids.

The J gene is TRBJ1-5, the V gene TRBV27, with 7 bases matching TRBD1. V was clipped by 6 bases and J by 1 base; unmatched bases: 9. This CDR3 is 16 amino acids long. CDR1 MNHEY and CDR2 SMNVEV come from the germline V gene (reference sequence). The DNA of the CDR3 is TGTGCCAGCAGCAGACAGGGAATGAGAAGCAATCAGCCCCAGCATTTT. Protein sequence: CASSRQGMRSNQPQHF.

The rearrangement joins TRBV19 to TRBJ2-2; TRBD2 agrees at 11 bases. The CDR3 is made up of 17 amino acids. J gave up 7 bases and V 6 bases, and 13 bases lay outside the gene matches. Germline V gene lookup returns CDR1 LNHDA and CDR2 SQIVND (reference sequence). CDR3 in amino acids: CASRHLAGGRLRGELFF. In DNA, the CDR3 is TGTGCCAGTAGGCACCTAGCGGGGGGTCGTCTACGCGGGGAGCTGTTTTTT.